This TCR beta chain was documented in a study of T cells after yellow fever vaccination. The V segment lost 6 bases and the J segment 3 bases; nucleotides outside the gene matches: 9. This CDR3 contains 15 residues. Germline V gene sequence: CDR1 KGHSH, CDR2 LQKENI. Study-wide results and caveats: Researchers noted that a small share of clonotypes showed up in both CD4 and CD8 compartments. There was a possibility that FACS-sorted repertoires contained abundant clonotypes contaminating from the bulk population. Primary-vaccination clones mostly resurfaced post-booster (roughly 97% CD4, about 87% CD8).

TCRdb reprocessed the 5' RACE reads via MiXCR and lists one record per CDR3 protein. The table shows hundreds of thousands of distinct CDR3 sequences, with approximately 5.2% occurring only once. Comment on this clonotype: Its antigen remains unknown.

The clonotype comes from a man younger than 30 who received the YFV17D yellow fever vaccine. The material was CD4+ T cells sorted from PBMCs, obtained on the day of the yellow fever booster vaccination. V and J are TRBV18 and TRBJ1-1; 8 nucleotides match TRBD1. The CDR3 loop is CASSPQGAEDTEAFF. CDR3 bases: TGTGCCAGCTCTCCCCAGGGGGCGGAGGACACTGAAGCTTTCTTT. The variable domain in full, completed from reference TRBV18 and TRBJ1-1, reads NAGVMQNPRHLVRRRGQEARLRCSPMKGHSHVYWYRQLPEEGLKFMVYLQKENIIDESGMPKERFSAEFPKEGPSILRIQQVVRGDSAAYFCASSPQGAEDTEAFFGQGTRLTVV.